Listed here are 21 T cell receptor beta chains from one sample, sequenced in a study of blood T cell repertoires in COVID-19. Sequencing used immunoSEQ multiplex PCR; TCRdb keeps in-frame clones, though not all of them. The sample consists of approximately 160,000 clones, roughly 71% of them appearing once. Sequenced: peripheral blood. Source of these receptors: a woman older than 75 with acute or convalescent COVID-19.

The chain recombines TRBV19 with TRBJ1-6, with 9 bases fitting TRBD1. Trimming took 5 bases from V and 7 from J; bases not matched to a gene: 6. The CDR3 runs to 15 residues. Per the germline V gene, CDR1 is LNHDA and CDR2 is SQIVND (reference sequence). The CDR3 DNA reads TGTGCCAGTAGTGCGTACGGGACAGGGAATTCACCCCTCCACTTT. This gives the protein CASSAYGTGNSPLHF.

V gene TRBV28 combines with J gene TRBJ1-3, with TRBD1 matching 8 bases. Germline loops: CDR1 MDHEN, CDR2 SYDVKM. CDR3 length: 14 residues. The V segment lost 7 bases and the J segment 2 bases; nucleotides outside the gene matches: 4. CDR3 region: CASIGQGTGNTIYF. CDR3 DNA: TGTGCCAGCATAGGACAGGGTACTGGAAACACCATATATTTT.

V gene TRBV9 combines with J gene TRBJ1-1; 7 positions agree with TRBD1. Germline CDR1 is SGDLS and CDR2 is YYNGEE. The CDR3 is 16 amino acids. The V and J ends lost 4 bases and 4 bases, in that order; junction bases with no gene match: 13. For the CDR3, the DNA is TGTGCCAGCAGCCCTCGACGGAACAGGGGAGTCACTGAAGCTTTCTTT. It encodes CASSPRRNRGVTEAFF.

V usage is TRBV3-1 (or the pseudogene TRBV3-2) and J usage is TRBJ1-2; tentatively, D is TRBD1 (6 bases). The V end lost 3 bases, the J end lost 6 bases, and 17 bases lay between the germline ends. CDR1 and CDR2 (germline): LGHDT, YNNKEL (reference sequence). The CDR3 length is 15 residues. Here the CDR3 DNA reads TGTGCCAGCAGCCACGTACAGGGAAGAGGGAATGGCTACACCTTC. This encodes CASSHVQGRGNGYTF.

The gene calls are TRBV6-5 and TRBJ2-7; tentative D call: TRBD1 (6 bases). The CDR3 consists of 15 residues. Germline lookup yields CDR1 MNHEY and CDR2 SVGAGI. V gave up 2 bases and J gave up 3 bases, with 14 bases separating them. DNA of the CDR3: TGTGCCAGCAGTTACCAGCCAGGACAGATCTACGAGCAGTACTTC. It codes for CASSYQPGQIYEQYF.

This clone occurred a few times. V gene TRBV18 combines with J gene TRBJ1-1; 8 bases are shared with TRBD1. The germline V gene encodes CDR1 KGHSH and CDR2 LQKENI. The V segment lost 2 bases and the J segment 4 bases; nucleotides outside the gene matches: 12. The CDR3 extends over 17 amino acids. The CDR3 protein is CASSPATGASRGTEAFF. CDR3 nucleotides: TGTGCCAGCTCACCAGCGACAGGGGCTAGTCGGGGCACTGAAGCTTTCTTT.

This chain uses TRBV5-1 with TRBJ2-3, with 12 bases fitting TRBD2. With 4 bases clipped from V and 3 bases from J, the junction kept 9 bases outside the gene matches. The CDR3 has 17 amino acids. The germline V gene has CDR1 SGHRS and CDR2 YFSETQ. DNA for the CDR3: TGCGCCAGCAGCAACCCTAGCGGGGGGGCTATGACAGATACGCAGTATTTT. Protein: CASSNPSGGAMTDTQYF.

The J gene is TRBJ2-5, the V gene TRBV10-3; 9 bases are shared with TRBD1. The junction had 19 bases not matched to a gene; V was cut back by 3 bases and J by 5 bases. The CDR3 consists of 19 residues. The germline V gene encodes CDR1 ENHRY and CDR2 SYGVKD. For the CDR3, the DNA is TGTGCCATCAGTGACCCGCGTGGAGAAAAGGACAGGGGAAGGGAGACCCAGTACTTC. This gives the protein CAISDPRGEKDRGRETQYF.

The chain is built from TRBV29-1 and TRBJ1-2, with TRBD1 matching 7 bases. The V and J ends lost 6 bases and 3 bases, in that order; junction bases with no gene match: 7. Germline CDR1 SQVTM, CDR2 ANQGSEA. The CDR3 contains 13 residues. This CDR3 is CSVRVGTDYGYTF. For the CDR3, the DNA is TGCAGCGTCCGCGTCGGGACAGACTATGGCTACACCTTC.

The J gene is TRBJ2-7, the V gene TRBV5-1, with TRBD2 identical over 10 bases. Germline-derived CDR1 and CDR2 are SGHRS and YFSETQ. Trimming removed 0 bases from V and 0 bases from J; junction bases left unmatched: 0. The CDR3 has 15 residues. This CDR3 is CASSLASGSSYEQYF. CDR3 nucleotide sequence: TGCGCCAGCAGCTTGGCTAGCGGGAGCTCCTACGAGCAGTACTTC.

Here the CDR3 reads CASGQGGTEAFF. CDR3 sequence (DNA): TGCGCCAGCGGACAGGGAGGCACTGAAGCTTTCTTT. The chain employs TRBV5-1 and TRBJ1-1; 8 bases are shared with TRBD1. The V gene's germline CDR1 is SGHRS and CDR2 YFSETQ. CDR3 length: 12 amino acids. Losses at the gene ends were 7 bases for V and 4 bases for J; bases not matched to a gene: 3.

The J gene is TRBJ2-3, the V gene TRBV4-3; 12 nucleotides align to TRBD2. J lost 5 bases, V lost 1 base, and 7 bases had no gene match. Looked up from germline, CDR1 is LGHNA and CDR2 is YSLEER. CDR3 length equals 17 residues. The CDR3, as DNA: TGCGCCAGCAGCCAAGGGTCTAGCGGGGGGGCCAGAGATACGCAGTATTTT. Amino acid sequence: CASSQGSSGGARDTQYF.

This sequence joins TRBV11-2 and TRBJ1-1; 10 bases align to TRBD1. V was pared by 5 bases and J by 11 bases, with 11 bases of the junction left unmatched. The CDR3 length is 14 residues. Germline values: CDR1 SGHAT, CDR2 FQNNGV. DNA of the CDR3: TGTGCCAGCAGCCTTAGACAGGGGGCGGGTGGTGCTTTCTTT. Translating it yields CASSLRQGAGGAFF.

The chain employs TRBV7-7 and TRBJ2-2; 10 bases are shared with TRBD2. Germline CDR1 reads SSHAT; CDR2 reads FNYEAQ (reference sequence). Trimming at V came to 5 bases and at J to 7 bases, leaving 7 bases not matched to a gene. The CDR3 has 15 residues. For the CDR3, the DNA is TGTGCCAGCAGCAGGACTAGCGGCTCTATCGGGGAGCTGTTTTTT. It yields the protein CASSRTSGSIGELFF.

The V and J genes are TRBV5-1 and TRBJ1-1, with 10 nucleotides matching TRBD1. The CDR3 extends over 15 amino acids. Per germline, CDR1 SGHRS and CDR2 YFSETQ. V dropped 4 bases and J dropped 0; count of bases not matched to a gene: 3. In DNA, the CDR3 is TGCGCCAGCAGCAGGGGACAGGGGTTGAACACTGAAGCTTTCTTT. Its protein product is CASSRGQGLNTEAFF.

This rearrangement joins TRBV30 to TRBJ1-5, with D perhaps matching TRBD1 (5 bases). Germline V gene sequence: CDR1 GTSNPN, CDR2 SVGIG (reference sequence). This CDR3 is 14 amino acids long. The V end was cut by 4 bases, the J end by 3 bases, with 13 bases between. The CDR3 nucleotides are TGTGCCTGGACCCAGGGAGGGAACAATCAGCCCCAGCATTTT. Its protein is CAWTQGGNNQPQHF.

This clone was seen at least ten times. This rearrangement joins TRBV9 to TRBJ2-7; possible D gene TRBD1, 6 bases. This CDR3 has 15 residues. Trimming cost V 0 bases and J 2 bases, with 12 bases left between them. Germline V gene data show CDR1 as SGDLS and CDR2 as YYNGEE. CDR3 amino acids: CASSVGGTPAYEQYF. CDR3 coding DNA: TGTGCCAGCAGCGTAGGGGGGACACCTGCCTACGAGCAGTACTTC.

This rearrangement joins TRBV24-1 to TRBJ2-1; D perhaps matches TRBD1 (6 bases). The V end lost 9 bases, the J end lost 4 bases, and 12 bases lay between the germline ends. CDR1 is KGHDR and CDR2 is SFDVKD in the germline V gene. CDR3 size: 13 residues. Here the CDR3 DNA reads TGTGCCACCGGGACAAATCTGTACAATGAGCAGTTCTTC. It yields the protein CATGTNLYNEQFF.

The chain joins TRBV5-6 to TRBJ2-7; 8 bases map to TRBD2. The germline CDR1 and CDR2 sequences are SGHDT and YYEEEE. V lost 4 bases, J lost 2 bases, and 8 bases stayed unmatched. This CDR3 comprises 15 residues. CDR3 sequence reads: CASSQGLGGPYEQYF. Written as DNA, the CDR3 is TGTGCCAGCAGCCAGGGACTAGGAGGGCCCTACGAGCAGTACTTC.

This chain links TRBV7-6 with TRBJ1-6; 8 nucleotides align to TRBD1. CDR3 length equals 20 residues. The trim removed 5 bases at V and 0 bases at J, leaving 15 bases unmatched. Germline CDR1 is SGHVS and CDR2 is FNYEAQ. DNA of the CDR3: TGTGCCAGCAGCCCAGTAGCGGACAGGGTCCGGAGCTCCTATAATTCACCCCTCCACTTT. As protein: CASSPVADRVRSSYNSPLHF.

The V call is TRBV6-1, the J call TRBJ2-7; D is unclear. The CDR3 is made up of 12 amino acids. Trimming took 3 bases from V and 2 from J, leaving 5 bases between them. Germline lookup yields CDR1 MNHNS and CDR2 SASEGT. The CDR3 reads CASSDRTYEQYF. The CDR3 bases are TGTGCCAGCAGTGACAGGACCTACGAGCAGTACTTC.